This T cell receptor (beta chain) was sequenced for a study of OX40 agonist ivuxolimab in advanced cancers. Study conclusions and caveats: There were, on average, more expanded clones in CD8+ T cells than in CD4+.

This clone was seen only once. Its specificity is unknown. CDR3 size: 14 residues. The germline V gene encodes CDR1 MNHEY and CDR2 SVGAGI. V gave up 6 bases and J gave up 6 bases, with 14 bases separating them. Method: immunoSEQ multiplex PCR; TCRdb's copy keeps in-frame clones and lacks some. The sample yields fewer than 90,000 clones, more than 85% seen once. The specimen was CD4+ or CD8+ T cells sorted from blood, collected in a trial of the OX40 agonist ivuxolimab. J is TRBJ2-2 and V is TRBV6-5; a possible D gene is TRBD1 (6 bases). The sequence was obtained from an adult with an advanced solid tumor such as melanoma, head and neck, liver or kidney cancer. CDR3 coding DNA: TGTGCCAGCAGATCCCAGACAGGATCCGGGGAGCTGTTTTTT. It yields the protein CASRSQTGSGELFF.